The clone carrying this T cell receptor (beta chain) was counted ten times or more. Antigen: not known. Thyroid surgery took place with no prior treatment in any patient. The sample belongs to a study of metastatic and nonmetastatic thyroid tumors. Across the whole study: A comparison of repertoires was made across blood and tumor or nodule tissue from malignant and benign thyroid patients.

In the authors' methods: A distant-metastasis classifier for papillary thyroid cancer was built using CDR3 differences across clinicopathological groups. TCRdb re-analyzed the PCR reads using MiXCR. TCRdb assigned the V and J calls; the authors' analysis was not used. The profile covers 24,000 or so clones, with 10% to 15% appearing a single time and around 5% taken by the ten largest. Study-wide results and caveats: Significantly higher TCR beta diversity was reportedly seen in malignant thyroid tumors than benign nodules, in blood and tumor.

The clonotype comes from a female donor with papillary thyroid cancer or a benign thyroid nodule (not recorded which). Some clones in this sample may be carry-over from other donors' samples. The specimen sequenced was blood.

The CDR3 nucleotides are TGCAGTGCTACCACCAGGATAGAAGAGCAGTTCTTC. Its protein product is CSATTRIEEQFF. The rearrangement joins TRBV20-1 to TRBJ2-1; no reliable D call. From germline, CDR1 is DFQATT and CDR2 SNEGSKA (reference sequence). The CDR3 is 12 amino acids. V was clipped by 4 bases and J by 10 bases, with 14 bases between them.